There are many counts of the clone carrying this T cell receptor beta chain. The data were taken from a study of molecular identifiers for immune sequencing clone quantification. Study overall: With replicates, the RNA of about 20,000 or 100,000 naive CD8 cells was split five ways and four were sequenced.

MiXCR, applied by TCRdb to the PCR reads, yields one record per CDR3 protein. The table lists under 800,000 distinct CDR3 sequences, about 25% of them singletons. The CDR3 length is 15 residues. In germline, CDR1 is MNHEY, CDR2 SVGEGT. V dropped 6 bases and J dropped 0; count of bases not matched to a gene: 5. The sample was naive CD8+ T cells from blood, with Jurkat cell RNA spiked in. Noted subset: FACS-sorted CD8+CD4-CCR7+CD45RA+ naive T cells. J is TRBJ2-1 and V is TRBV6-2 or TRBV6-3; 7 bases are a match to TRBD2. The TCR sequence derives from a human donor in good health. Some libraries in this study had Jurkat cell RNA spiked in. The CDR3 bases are TGTGCCAGCAGATTTAGCGGGTCCTCCTACAATGAGCAGTTCTTC. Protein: CASRFSGSSYNEQFF.